The clone carrying this TCR beta chain was seen a few times. MiXCR was run by TCRdb on the 5' RACE reads, yielding one entry per CDR3 protein. In the table there are about 140,000 distinct CDR3 sequences, approximately 7.3% of which are singletons. Germline V gene sequence: CDR1 GTSNPN, CDR2 SVGIG (reference sequence). The length of the CDR3 is 15 residues. V shed 7 bases and J 0 bases; nucleotides not matched to a gene: 7. The entry originates in a study of CD8 T cells in ankylosing spondylitis. The sequenced material came from blood, either unsorted or a sorted T cell fraction (not recorded which). V usage is TRBV30 and J usage is TRBJ2-1; 9 bases are a match to TRBD2. The TCR originated in a female donor with ankylosing spondylitis or in good health (not recorded which). As DNA, the CDR3 is TGTGCCTCCAAGCGCGGGGGGGCCTCCTACAATGAGCAGTTCTTC. This codes for CASKRGGASYNEQFF.